Below are 6 T cell receptor beta chains sequenced from a single sample in a study of blood T cell repertoires in COVID-19. Clones were sequenced by immunoSEQ multiplex PCR, and TCRdb holds only the in-frame ones, with some missing. The sample yields a few hundred thousand clones, around 90% seen once. Material: PBMCs or T cells enriched from blood (not recorded which). All receptors derive from a young woman with acute COVID-19.

This clone was counted once. The rearrangement links TRBV20-1 to TRBJ2-3; no clear D. From germline, CDR1 is DFQATT and CDR2 SNEGSKA (reference sequence). Trimming pared 6 bases from V and 3 bases from J, leaving 7 bases between. The CDR3 has 11 amino acids. The CDR3 bases are TGCAGTGCCGGAGAAACAGATACGCAGTATTTT. It specifies CSAGETDTQYF.

This chain connects TRBV27 to TRBJ1-1, with D tentatively TRBD1 (5 bases). Germline lookup yields CDR1 MNHEY and CDR2 SMNVEV (reference sequence). There are 14 residues in the CDR3. V dropped 3 bases and J dropped 5 bases, with 13 bases sitting between them. The CDR3 region is CASSFFGGRTEAFF. CDR3 coding DNA: TGTGCCAGCAGTTTTTTCGGGGGGAGGACTGAAGCTTTCTTT.

The chain combines TRBV19 with TRBJ2-1; 7 positions agree with TRBD2. Germline values: CDR1 LNHDA, CDR2 SQIVND (reference sequence). Trimming cost V 3 bases and J 3 bases; bases outside gene matches: 5. The CDR3 extends over 15 amino acids. The chain's CDR3 is CASSMGSGLYNEQFF. CDR3 in DNA: TGTGCCAGTAGTATGGGTAGCGGGCTCTACAATGAGCAGTTCTTC.

The J gene is TRBJ2-1, the V gene TRBV7-9, with 14 nucleotides matching TRBD2. This CDR3 is built from 15 residues. The J segment lost 6 bases and the V segment lost 3 bases, leaving 1 base of the junction unmatched. Per the germline V gene, CDR1 is SEHNR and CDR2 is FQNEAQ (reference sequence). The CDR3 loop is CASSLTSGRANEQFF. The CDR3 DNA is TGTGCCAGCAGCTTGACTAGCGGGAGGGCCAATGAGCAGTTCTTC.

CDR3 coding DNA: TGTGCCAGCAGCTCCCAAGCGGGAGGATTTGTGAATGAGCAGTTCTTC. Translated, it gives CASSSQAGGFVNEQFF. This chain joins TRBV7-3 and TRBJ2-1; 9 bases agree with TRBD2. V lost 4 bases to trimming and J lost 7 bases; unmatched junction nucleotides: 11. This CDR3 region has 16 residues. In germline, CDR1 is SGHTA, CDR2 FQGTGA.

The chain carries TRBV5-8 and TRBJ1-1; D is uncertain. Trimming shortened V by 1 base and J by 6 bases, and 4 bases separated the two germline ends. The CDR3 covers 11 residues. CDR1 and CDR2 (germline): SGHTS, YDEGEE. CDR3 amino acids: CASSLFAEAFF. The DNA of the CDR3 is TGTGCCAGCAGCTTGTTCGCTGAAGCTTTCTTT.